This entry lists 9 T cell receptor beta chains sequenced from one sample in a study of T cell repertoires in ileal Crohn's disease. The repertoire was sequenced with immunoSEQ multiplex PCR; TCRdb's copy has only in-frame clones and lacks some. Here the sample spans about 3,800 clones, around 85% being singletons. The sequenced material came from ileal tissue. These TCRs come from an adult with Crohn's disease.

This rearrangement joins TRBV2 to TRBJ1-1; D remains unclear. This CDR3 is built from 14 residues. CDR1 SNHLY and CDR2 FYNNEI come from the germline V gene. V lost 7 bases, J lost 4 bases, and 16 bases lay in between. CDR3 nucleotide sequence: TGTGCCAGCAAGATATTAGTAGGACTCACTGAAGCTTTCTTT. Translated: CASKILVGLTEAFF.

The chain carries TRBV5-1 and TRBJ1-1; 8 bases line up with TRBD1. V shed 4 bases, J shed 0 bases, and the junction held 2 bases outside the gene matches. The CDR3 consists of 14 residues. Germline V gene data show CDR1 as SGHRS and CDR2 as YFSETQ. CDR3 sequence (DNA): TGCGCCAGCAGCCAGGGGGCGGTGAACACTGAAGCTTTCTTT. It encodes CASSQGAVNTEAFF.

The table lists this clone with a few counts. The chain has TRBV29-1 and TRBJ2-1; 9 nucleotides match TRBD2. CDR3 length: 15 amino acids. Germline CDR1 SQVTM, CDR2 ANQGSEA. The ends lost 4 bases at V and 7 bases at J; junction bases unmatched: 11. CDR3 coding DNA: TGCAGCGTTGCCTTGGGCGGGGGGGGCCTAAATGAGCAGTTCTTC. It codes for CSVALGGGGLNEQFF.

This rearrangement joins TRBV5-4 to TRBJ2-2; D remains unclear. V lost 4 bases, J lost 8 bases, and 9 bases lay in between. This CDR3 region has 12 residues. The germline gives CDR1 SGHNT, CDR2 YYREEE (reference sequence). In DNA, the CDR3 is TGTGCCAGCAGCCTCGATACAGGGGAGCTGTTTTTT. Residues: CASSLDTGELFF.

This clone was seen a few times. The chain joins TRBV11-2 to TRBJ2-3; 10 bases agree with TRBD2. V dropped 5 bases and J dropped 6; count of bases not matched to a gene: 8. CDR3 length equals 15 residues. Looked up from germline, CDR1 is SGHAT and CDR2 is FQNNGV. CDR3 loop: CASSSSGGALDTQYF. CDR3 bases: TGTGCCAGCAGCAGCAGCGGGGGGGCCCTGGATACGCAGTATTTT.

With regard to this clone: The DNA is omitted, as the CDR3 cannot be located on it reliably, and the CDR3 follows TCRdb's listing. The gene calls are TRBV21-1 and TRBJ2-1; the table calls TRBD1, which could not be checked here. TRBV21-1 is classified as a pseudogene. The CDR3 contains 15 residues when both ends are counted. Here the CDR3 reads CASSPQVAGGNEQFF.

The rearrangement uses TRBV5-1 and TRBJ2-1, with D perhaps TRBD1 (5 bases). CDR3 length: 17 amino acids. Per germline, CDR1 SGHRS and CDR2 YFSETQ. Trimming stripped 3 bases from V and 5 bases from J, with 21 bases between. In nucleotides, the CDR3 is TGCGCCAGCAGCTCTGGGGCCCGGGCGGATCGGGACAATGAGCAGTTCTTC. Translation gives CASSSGARADRDNEQFF.

The chain recombines TRBV4-1 with TRBJ1-1; D not resolved. This CDR3 has 13 amino acids. V was pared by 4 bases and J by 3 bases, with 9 bases between. Germline CDR1 and CDR2: MGHRA and YSYEKL. The CDR3 DNA is TGCGCCAGCAGCCGACGTGAGGACACTGAAGCTTTCTTT. Its protein product is CASSRREDTEAFF.

The V and J genes are TRBV6-5 and TRBJ1-2; 8 nucleotides align to TRBD1. The V gene end was trimmed by 5 bases and the J gene end by 8 bases; junction bases not matched to a gene: 7. Germline CDR1 and CDR2: MNHEY and SVGAGI. The CDR3 extends over 13 amino acids. The CDR3 loop is CASSIIPGGGYTF. The CDR3 bases are TGTGCCAGCAGTATTATTCCAGGGGGCGGCTACACCTTC.